Listed below are T cell receptor beta chains from one sample, sequenced in a study of blood T cell repertoires in COVID-19. The method was immunoSEQ multiplex PCR; TCRdb's version includes in-frame clones alone and lacks a portion of them. The repertoire consists of more than 150,000 clones, with over 75% occurring once and the leading ten covering about 11%. The sample consisted of PBMCs or T cells enriched from blood (not recorded which). The receptors come from a man aged 45-65 years who had recovered from COVID-19. The CDR3 runs from the conserved cysteine through the conserved F or W. Fields, in order: V gene, J gene, D gene, clone size, CDR3 DNA, CDR3 protein. D genes are given only for firm matches. A clone size is listed for some rows: how often the clone was seen (once, few, many), or a class if it is expanded.

TRBV20-1	TRBJ2-3	TRBD2	NA	TGCAGTGCTAGTCAAGGGACTAGCGGCACAGATACGCAGTATTTT	CSASQGTSGTDTQYF
TRBV25-1	TRBJ2-1	TRBD1	NA	TGTGCCAGCAGCGCCACAGGGGGCGGAGGAAGCAATGAGCAGTTCTTC	CASSATGGGGSNEQFF
TRBV2	TRBJ2-2	TRBD1	few	TGTGCCAGCAGGGAGACCGGGACAGGGAACACCGGGGAGCTGTTTTTT	CASRETGTGNTGELFF
TRBV27	TRBJ2-5	NA	NA	TGTGCCAGCAGTCACGACGGGGATCATTCTGAGTACTTC	CASSHDGDHSEYF
TRBV5-4	TRBJ1-5	TRBD1	NA	TGTGCCAGCAGCCTTGACAGGGGTCGTAATCAGCCCCAGCATTTT	CASSLDRGRNQPQHF
TRBV18	TRBJ2-7	NA	once	TGTGCCAGCCAAGAGAATCTACGCTACGAGCAGTACTTC	CASQENLRYEQYF
TRBV6-5	TRBJ2-7	TRBD2	NA	TGTGCCAGCAGTTCGCCCAAACTAGCGCCGTCCTACGAGCAGTACTTC	CASSSPKLAPSYEQYF
TRBV11-3	TRBJ2-1	NA	NA	TGTGCCAGCAGCTTAGATAGTGAGCAGTTCTTC	CASSLDSEQFF
TRBV15	TRBJ2-5	TRBD1	NA	TGTGCCACCAGCAGAGATAGGGGGACAGGGCAGACCCAGTACTTC	CATSRDRGTGQTQYF
TRBV5-6	TRBJ1-5	TRBD1	NA	TGTGCCAGCAGCTCCCGGGACAGCCATCAGCCCCAGCATTTT	CASSSRDSHQPQHF
TRBV10-3	TRBJ2-3	TRBD2	NA	TGTGCCATCAGTGGCTCTAGCGGGAGAACAGATACGCAGTATTTT	CAISGSSGRTDTQYF
TRBV2	TRBJ2-7	NA	once	TGTGCCAGCAGCGGTTACTACGAGCAGTACTTC	CASSGYYEQYF
TRBV24-1	TRBJ2-1	TRBD2	NA	TGTGCCACCAGCTCTTTTAAGGCGGGGGGGATAAATGAGCAGTTCTTC	CATSSFKAGGINEQFF
TRBV28	TRBJ1-2	NA	NA	TGTGCCAGCAGTTTAAAGCGGGGAGGAGGCTACACCTTC	CASSLKRGGGYTF
TRBV5-1	TRBJ2-7	TRBD1	NA	TGCGCCAGCAGCGGGACAGGGGAACGCTACGAGCAGTACTTC	CASSGTGERYEQYF
TRBV7-8	TRBJ1-6	NA	NA	TGTGCCAGCAGCTATCTGGACAGATCACCCCTCCACTTT	CASSYLDRSPLHF
TRBV19	TRBJ1-2	NA	NA	TGTGCCAGTAGTAACGGGCGGGGGTTTAACTATGGCTACACCTTC	CASSNGRGFNYGYTF
TRBV29-1	TRBJ1-3	NA	NA	TGCAGCGTTGCGGCGGCTGGAAACACCATATATTTT	CSVAAAGNTIYF
TRBV7-2	TRBJ2-5	TRBD2	NA	TGTGCCAGCAGCGTCAGCGGGAGTAAGACCCAGTACTTC	CASSVSGSKTQYF
TRBV7-2	TRBJ2-5	NA	NA	TGTGCCAGCAGCTTAGGGCTACAGCAAGAGACCCAGTACTTC	CASSLGLQQETQYF
TRBV4-1	TRBJ2-2	TRBD1	NA	TGCGCCAGCAGCCATCTGGGACAGGGGTACACCGGGGAGCTGTTTTTT	CASSHLGQGYTGELFF